This record looks at one T cell receptor (beta chain) sequence and its context. Antigen unknown. 13 Jbeta primers and 60 Vbeta primers were used for the PCR. Sequenced by immunoSEQ multiplex PCR; TCRdb stores in-frame clones only, minus some. The table includes roughly 110,000 clones, 75% detected once. The data belong to a study of cytomegalovirus exposure and HLA in healthy donors. General study results and limits: The majority of CMV-associated TCR beta chains were reported as apparently HLA-restricted in a later analysis.

Trimming shortened V by 0 bases and J by 0 bases, and 12 bases separated the two germline ends. Germline CDR1 reads PRHDT; CDR2 reads FYEKMQ (reference sequence). This CDR3 has 17 amino acids. The chain carries TRBV13 and TRBJ1-3, with D unresolved. The TCR comes from a male donor in good health and CMV-seropositive. Sequenced input: PBMCs. The CDR3 DNA follows: TGTGCCAGCAGCTTAGGGGTTTTAGGGAGCTCTGGAAACACCATATATTTT. Translating gives CASSLGVLGSSGNTIYF.